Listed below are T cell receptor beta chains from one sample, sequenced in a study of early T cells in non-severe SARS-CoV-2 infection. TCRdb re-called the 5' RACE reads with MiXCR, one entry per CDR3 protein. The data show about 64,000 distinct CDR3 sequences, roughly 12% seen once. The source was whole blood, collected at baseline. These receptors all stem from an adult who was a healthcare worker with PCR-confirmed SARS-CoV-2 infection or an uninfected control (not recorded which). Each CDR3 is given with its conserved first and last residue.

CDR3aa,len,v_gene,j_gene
CASHSNNEQFF,11,TRBV5-1,TRBJ2-1
CASSRSGQNTEAFF,14,TRBV27,TRBJ1-1
CASSQWGQPNQPQHF,15,TRBV5-6,TRBJ1-5
CASSPPGAEETQYF,14,TRBV28,TRBJ2-5
CATTSGSADTQYF,13,TRBV2,TRBJ2-3
CASSHFMGHSRGLDTEAFF,19,TRBV14,TRBJ1-1
CARSDSTYEQYF,12,TRBV21-1,TRBJ2-7
CSVEPENRNEQYF,13,TRBV29-1,TRBJ2-7
CSARGLAGYLRETQYF,16,TRBV20-1,TRBJ2-5
CASSQETAYYEQYF,14,TRBV4-3,TRBJ2-7
CSALGISGDTDTQYF,15,TRBV29-1,TRBJ2-3
CASSPSGGTGANVLTF,16,TRBV6-2/TRBV6-3,TRBJ2-6
CASSLDPVTDTQYF,14,TRBV5-1,TRBJ2-3
CASRPRDIFHNEQFF,15,TRBV5-6,TRBJ2-1
CASSPYYEQYF,11,TRBV6-6,TRBJ2-7
CAISESAGGNQPQHF,15,TRBV10-3,TRBJ1-5
CATQGPYGYTF,11,TRBV19,TRBJ1-2
CASSKVPGGTDTQYF,15,TRBV21-1,TRBJ2-3
CASSESTPTVWGADTQYF,18,TRBV10-2,TRBJ2-3
CASSFRTGAIKSAYNEQFF,19,TRBV19,TRBJ2-1
CASSETEYNSPLHF,14,TRBV27,TRBJ1-6
CSAPGTTGELFF,12,TRBV20-1,TRBJ2-2
CASSDSGSTDTQYF,14,TRBV10-2,TRBJ2-3
CASSLAGTGFSQLFF,15,TRBV7-2,TRBJ1-4
CASSPWTGPYEQYF,14,TRBV5-8,TRBJ2-7
CASSFSRDVSGNTIYF,16,TRBV7-9,TRBJ1-3
CASTRTSGGSYEQYF,15,TRBV6-2/TRBV6-3,TRBJ2-7
CASSLPAGTQYF,12,TRBV13,TRBJ2-3
CASSAEGGTYNEQFF,15,TRBV9,TRBJ2-1
CASSLVWNQPQHF,13,TRBV7-2,TRBJ1-5
CASSGGTVDYGYTF,14,TRBV13,TRBJ1-2
CASSMSVEQFF,11,TRBV19,TRBJ2-1
CSAPGTGNEQFF,12,TRBV20-1,TRBJ2-1
CASSLYDTEAFF,12,TRBV7-9,TRBJ1-1
CASSQPGQGNYGYTF,15,TRBV14,TRBJ1-2